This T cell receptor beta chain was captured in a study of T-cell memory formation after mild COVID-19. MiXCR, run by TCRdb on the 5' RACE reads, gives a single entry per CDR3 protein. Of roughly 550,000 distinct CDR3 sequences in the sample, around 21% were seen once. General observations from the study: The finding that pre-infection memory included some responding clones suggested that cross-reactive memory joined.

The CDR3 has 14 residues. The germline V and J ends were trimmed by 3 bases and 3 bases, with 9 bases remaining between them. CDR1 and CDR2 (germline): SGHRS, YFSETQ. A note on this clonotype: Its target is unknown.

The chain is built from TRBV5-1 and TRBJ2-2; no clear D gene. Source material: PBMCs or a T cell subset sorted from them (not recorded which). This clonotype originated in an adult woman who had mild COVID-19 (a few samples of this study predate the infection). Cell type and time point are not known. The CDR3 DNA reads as TGCGCCAGCAGCTCCACGACCCACACCGGGGAGCTGTTTTTT. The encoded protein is CASSSTTHTGELFF.